This T cell receptor beta chain came from a study of glioma-infiltrating T cells. General study results and limits: CDR3 overlap between tissue and blood was very small. Above-expected tissue-blood divergence occurred in all gliomas, most in low-grade ones.

The V end lost 2 bases, the J end lost 5 bases, and 18 bases lay between the germline ends. The CDR3 extends over 16 amino acids. The V gene's germline CDR1 is SGHDN and CDR2 FVKESK. Using RNA template, CDR3s of TCR alpha and beta were amplified with iRepertoire arm-PCR. For one-step reverse transcription and amplification, roughly 100-400 ng of tissue mRNA or PBMC total RNA was used. TCRdb reprocessed the multiplex PCR reads via MiXCR and lists one record per CDR3 protein. The data hold about 94,000 distinct CDR3 sequences, with 20% to 25% observed a single time. In this sample, this clonotype turned up many times. Its antigen is unidentified.

This sequence was found in a human donor with low-grade glioma or glioblastoma, undergoing nonglioma brain surgery, or in good health (not recorded which). The chain is built from TRBV14 and TRBJ1-1, with D perhaps matching TRBD1 (6 bases). Sample: glioma tissue, nonneoplastic brain tissue, or PBMCs (not recorded which). The CDR3 DNA is TGTGCCAGCAGCCAACTTGATAACAGGGAAACGACTGAAGCTTTCTTT. This codes for CASSQLDNRETTEAFF.